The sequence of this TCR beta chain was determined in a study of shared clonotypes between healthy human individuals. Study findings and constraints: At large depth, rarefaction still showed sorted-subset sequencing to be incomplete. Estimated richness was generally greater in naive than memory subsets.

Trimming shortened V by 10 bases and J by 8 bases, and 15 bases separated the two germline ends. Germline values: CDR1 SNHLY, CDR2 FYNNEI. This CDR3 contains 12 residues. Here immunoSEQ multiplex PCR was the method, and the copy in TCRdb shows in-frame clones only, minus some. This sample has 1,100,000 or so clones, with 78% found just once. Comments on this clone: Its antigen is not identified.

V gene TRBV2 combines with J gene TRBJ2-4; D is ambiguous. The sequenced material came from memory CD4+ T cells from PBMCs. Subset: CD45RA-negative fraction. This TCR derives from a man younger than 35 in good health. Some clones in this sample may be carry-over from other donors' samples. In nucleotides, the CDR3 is TGTGCCACCGGAGTCGTCGAGGACATTCAGTACTTC. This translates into CATGVVEDIQYF.